This entry describes one T cell receptor beta chain. Its specificity is unknown. The record originates from a study of cytomegalovirus exposure and HLA in healthy donors. Study outcomes and limitations: Researchers had no immune exposure information except CMV serostatus available.

The study ran its PCR with 60 Vbeta and 13 Jbeta primers. The protocol was immunoSEQ multiplex PCR, while the TCRdb copy is restricted to in-frame clones and leaves out a portion. The sample carries around 100,000 clones, roughly 70% recorded once. The CDR3 runs to 16 residues. Between the trimmed V and J ends, which lost 3 bases and 5 bases, there was a span of 21 bases. CDR1 is SGHNT and CDR2 is YYREEE in the germline V gene (reference sequence). The specimen was PBMCs. This TCR came from a woman aged 25-40 years in good health and CMV-seronegative. The chain links TRBV5-4 to TRBJ2-7; D uncertain. This CDR3 reads CASSSLKRLGPHEQYF. CDR3 sequence (DNA): TGTGCCAGCAGCTCCCTTAAGAGGCTCGGCCCCCACGAGCAGTACTTC.